One and the same sample provided the 23 T cell receptor beta chains below, sequenced in a study of T cell clonotyping in hematopoietic cell transplantation. Sequencing used immunoSEQ multiplex PCR; TCRdb keeps in-frame clones, though not all of them. The data contain about 29,000 clones, more than 85% of them singletons. The specimen comprised PBMCs, sampled 100 days after allogeneic stem cell transplant. The receptor source for this set is a female patient aged 45-60 years who had an allogeneic stem cell transplant from a related donor, so the T cells may come from the graft donor. Some clones in this sample may be carry-over from other donors' samples.

The V call is TRBV10-1, the J call TRBJ2-3, with TRBD1 as a possible D gene (6 bases). Germline V CDR1 and CDR2: WNHNN, SYGVQD (reference sequence). The CDR3 totals 17 residues. V lost 5 bases, J lost 0 bases, and 18 bases lay in between. DNA of the CDR3: TGCGCCAGCAGTCCTAACCCGGACAGTCCTAGCACAGATACGCAGTATTTT. This encodes CASSPNPDSPSTDTQYF.

The chain recombines TRBV11-2 with TRBJ2-3; 8 bases are a match to TRBD1. The CDR3 sequence is 13 residues long. V lost 5 bases to trimming and J lost 8 bases; unmatched junction nucleotides: 6. The V gene's germline CDR1 is SGHAT and CDR2 FQNNGV. The chain's CDR3 is CASSRQGRVTQYF. DNA for the CDR3: TGTGCCAGCAGCCGACAGGGGCGGGTTACGCAGTATTTT.

V is TRBV5-6 and J is TRBJ1-5, with TRBD1 as a possible D gene (6 bases). Trimming stripped 1 base from V and 0 bases from J, with 11 bases between. This CDR3 contains 16 residues. Per the germline V gene, CDR1 is SGHDT and CDR2 is YYEEEE. Here the CDR3 reads CASSLNRGASNQPQHF. The CDR3, as DNA: TGTGCCAGCAGCTTGAATCGGGGGGCTAGCAATCAGCCCCAGCATTTT.

The rearrangement uses TRBV5-4 and TRBJ1-6; no reliable D call. Trimming pared 4 bases from V and 6 bases from J, leaving 17 bases between. The CDR3 is 16 amino acids. Germline V CDR1 and CDR2: SGHNT, YYREEE (reference sequence). The CDR3 sequence: CASSAAYGYSNSPLHF. The CDR3, as DNA: TGTGCCAGCAGCGCCGCCTACGGATATAGTAATTCACCCCTCCACTTT.

The table lists this clone with a count of one. The chain joins TRBV7-2 to TRBJ2-5; 11 bases map to TRBD2. The V segment lost 1 base and the J segment 5 bases; nucleotides outside the gene matches: 0. CDR1 and CDR2 (germline): SGHTA, FQGNSA. CDR3 length: 14 amino acids. The CDR3 spells CASSLGLAGETQYF. The CDR3 nucleotides read TGTGCCAGCAGCTTAGGACTAGCGGGGGAGACCCAGTACTTC.

This clone appeared a single time. The genes are TRBV6-5 and TRBJ2-1; D is unresolved. The CDR3 has 14 amino acids. The V and J ends lost 0 bases and 6 bases respectively, with 9 bases between them. Germline V gives CDR1 MNHEY, CDR2 SVGAGI. DNA for the CDR3: TGTGCCAGCAGTTACTCAGGTAGATCCAATGAGCAGTTCTTC. It specifies CASSYSGRSNEQFF.

This chain uses TRBV5-4 with TRBJ2-5; perhaps TRBD2 as D (6 bases). The V end was cut by 2 bases, the J end by 5 bases, with 16 bases between. The CDR3 is made up of 15 amino acids. Germline values: CDR1 SGHNT, CDR2 YYREEE (reference sequence). CDR3 sequence (DNA): TGTGCCAGCAGCTTCCTTGGCGGGGCCGGGGAGACCCAGTACTTC. The encoded protein is CASSFLGGAGETQYF.

This chain links TRBV5-6 with TRBJ2-7; D might be TRBD2 (5 bases). The ends were cut back, 2 bases at V and 7 bases at J, with 10 bases in the middle. Per the germline V gene, CDR1 is SGHDT and CDR2 is YYEEEE. The CDR3 is 12 amino acids. In DNA form, the CDR3 reads TGTGCCAGCAGCTTCATGAGGAGGGAGCAGTACTTC. Its protein is CASSFMRREQYF.

The rearrangement joins TRBV6-8 to TRBJ1-2; TRBD1 is a possible D gene (6 bases). Trimming took 4 bases from V and 4 from J, leaving 13 bases between them. The CDR3 has 14 amino acids. Per the germline V gene, CDR1 is MNHGY and CDR2 is SAAAGT. The CDR3 coding sequence is TGTGCCAGCAGTTTCCGTACAGGGTCCTATGGCTACACCTTC. It encodes CASSFRTGSYGYTF.

This clone was counted once. This sequence joins TRBV6-6 and TRBJ1-2, with 10 bases fitting TRBD1. The CDR3 spans 14 residues. Trimming cost V 3 bases and J 8 bases; bases outside gene matches: 6. Per germline, CDR1 MNHNY and CDR2 SVGAGI (reference sequence). The CDR3 DNA reads TGTGCCAGCAGTTATCGACAGGGGGCAGAAGGCTACACCTTC. Translating gives CASSYRQGAEGYTF.

The CDR3 coding sequence is TGTGCCAGCTCCCTTCGGACAGGGGTAAATGAAAAACTGTTTTTT. This encodes CASSLRTGVNEKLFF. V and J are TRBV18 and TRBJ1-4, with TRBD1 matching over 9 bases. The length of the CDR3 is 15 residues. The trim removed 6 bases at V and 5 bases at J, leaving 7 bases unmatched. Germline V gene data show CDR1 as KGHSH and CDR2 as LQKENI. The full variable domain, rest sourced from reference TRBV18 and TRBJ1-4, is NAGVMQNPRHLVRRRGQEARLRCSPMKGHSHVYWYRQLPEEGLKFMVYLQKENIIDESGMPKERFSAEFPKEGPSILRIQQVVRGDSAAYFCASSLRTGVNEKLFFGSGTQLSVL.

This rearrangement joins TRBV7-9 to TRBJ2-3, with D hard to call. Germline V CDR1 and CDR2: SEHNR, FQNEAQ (reference sequence). This CDR3 spans 14 amino acids. V gave up 4 bases and J gave up 6 bases, with 14 bases separating them. The CDR3 is CASSSHPTVDTQYF. The CDR3 DNA reads as TGTGCCAGCAGCTCACATCCAACGGTGGATACGCAGTATTTT. Looking up the rest from reference TRBV7-9 and TRBJ2-3 gives the full variable domain: DTGVSQNPRHKITKRGQNVTFRCDPISEHNRLYWYRQTLGQGPEFLTYFQNEAQLEKSRLLSDRFSAERPKGSFSTLEIQRTEQGDSAMYLCASSSHPTVDTQYFGPGTRLTVL.

V is TRBV11-2 and J is TRBJ1-1, with D maybe TRBD1 (5 bases). Deletions cut 0 bases from V and 3 bases from J, with 11 bases between. This CDR3 comprises 15 residues. Germline CDR1 and CDR2: SGHAT and FQNNGV. This chain's CDR3 is CASSLEPGLDTEAFF. The CDR3 bases are TGTGCCAGCAGCTTAGAACCGGGGCTGGACACTGAAGCTTTCTTT.

The chain recombines TRBV7-6 with TRBJ2-7, with TRBD2 as a possible D gene (6 bases). V dropped 5 bases and J dropped 0 bases, with 14 bases sitting between them. The CDR3 runs 15 residues. Germline assignment: CDR1 SGHVS and CDR2 FNYEAQ. CDR3 coding DNA: TGTGCCAGCAGCCCAGATGACGGGAGCTCCTACGAGCAGTACTTC. Its translation: CASSPDDGSSYEQYF.

This clone was detected only once. The chain couples TRBV5-5 to TRBJ2-5; 10 nucleotides agree with TRBD1. Germline V lookup: CDR1 SGHKS, CDR2 YYEKEE (reference sequence). The CDR3 consists of 13 residues. V lost 4 bases and J lost 4; bases outside the gene matches: 1. CDR3 DNA sequence: TGTGCCAGCAGCCGGGACAGGGGAGAGACCCAGTACTTC. The encoded protein is CASSRDRGETQYF.

CDR3 bases: TGTGCCAGTAGTACCCCGGGCCGGGGGAACACTGAAGCTTTCTTT. Its protein product is CASSTPGRGNTEAFF. The gene calls are TRBV19 and TRBJ1-1; D gene ambiguous. CDR3 size: 15 residues. CDR1 and CDR2 (germline): LNHDA, SQIVND (reference sequence). V gave up 4 bases and J gave up 1 base, with 13 bases separating them.

The chain couples TRBV14 to TRBJ1-6; D is uncertain. The CDR3 is 18 residues long. Between the trimmed V and J ends, which lost 3 bases and 7 bases, there was a span of 22 bases. CDR1 is SGHDN, CDR2 FVKESK, per germline. The CDR3 region is CASSHHPRTGSLNSPLHF. CDR3 DNA: TGTGCCAGCAGCCACCATCCTAGAACCGGGTCACTAAATTCACCCCTCCACTTT.

The chain employs TRBV10-3 and TRBJ2-2; 8 nucleotides align to TRBD2. CDR3 length equals 17 residues. Germline loops: CDR1 ENHRY, CDR2 SYGVKD. The V segment lost 3 bases and the J segment 2 bases; nucleotides outside the gene matches: 8. The CDR3 DNA reads as TGTGCCATCAGTGAAGGGGAGCGGGGGCTCAACACCGGGGAGCTGTTTTTT. Amino acids: CAISEGERGLNTGELFF.

V is TRBV9 and J is TRBJ2-2; D call uncertain. Trimming took 3 bases from V and 8 from J, leaving 5 bases between them. The CDR3 has 11 amino acids. CDR1 and CDR2 (germline): SGDLS, YYNGEE. CDR3 nucleotide sequence: TGTGCCAGCAGCGCCCTGGGGGAGCTGTTTTTT. Translation gives CASSALGELFF. Combining the CDR3 with reference TRBV9 and TRBJ2-2 gives the whole variable domain DSGVTQTPKHLITATGQRVTLRCSPRSGDLSVYWYQQSLDQGLQFLIQYYNGEERAKGNILERFSAQQFPDLHSELNLSSLELGDSALYFCASSALGELFFGEGSRLTVL.

This clone was recorded once. This chain joins TRBV29-1 and TRBJ1-2; D possibly corresponds to TRBD1 (5 bases). This CDR3 is built from 13 residues. V was trimmed by 5 bases and J by 2 bases, leaving 12 bases between them. CDR1 and CDR2 from the germline V gene are SQVTM and ANQGSEA. The CDR3 DNA follows: TGCAGCGTTCACGACAGCCTCAACTATGGCTACACCTTC. It encodes CSVHDSLNYGYTF. The entire variable domain, with the rest obtained from reference TRBV29-1 and TRBJ1-2, is as follows: SAVISQKPSRDICQRGTSLTIQCQVDSQVTMMFWYRQQPGQSLTLIATANQGSEATYESGFVIDKFPISRPNLTFSTLTVSNMSPEDSSIYLCSVHDSLNYGYTFGSGTRLTVV.

The CDR3 here is CASSYYGGRVYGYTF. CDR3 nucleotide sequence: TGTGCCAGCAGTTACTATGGGGGGCGAGTCTATGGCTACACCTTC. The J gene is TRBJ1-2, the V gene TRBV6-5, with TRBD1 as a possible D gene (6 bases). Germline CDR1 reads MNHEY; CDR2 reads SVGAGI. The CDR3 length is 15 residues. Between the trimmed V and J ends, which lost 1 base and 4 bases, there was a span of 13 bases.

This clone was detected only a few times. The V call is TRBV4-2, the J call TRBJ2-2; D not resolved. Trimming cost V 0 bases and J 5 bases, with 7 bases left between them. CDR1 and CDR2 from the germline V gene are LGHNA and YNFKEQ. The CDR3 contains 14 residues. The CDR3 region has the DNA TGTGCCAGCAGCCAAGATGTCCAGACCGGGGAGCTGTTTTTT. Protein: CASSQDVQTGELFF.

This rearrangement joins TRBV18 to TRBJ2-2; D may be TRBD2 (6 bases). Per germline, CDR1 KGHSH and CDR2 LQKENI. This CDR3 comprises 15 residues. With 0 bases removed from V and 5 bases from J, the gap between germline ends came to 10 bases. The CDR3 region has the DNA TGTGCCAGCTCACCACCGTCGGGGGTGACCGGGGAGCTGTTTTTT. Translation gives CASSPPSGVTGELFF.